Detailed here is one T cell receptor beta chain. The antigen is not known. A read error may be the cause here, since a much bigger clone is one base away. Deep was the level used in running the assay. Data came from immunoSEQ multiplex PCR; TCRdb stores just in-frame clones and leaves some out. The sample has about half a million clones; less than 80% are singletons. This sample was taken from a study of shared clonotypes between healthy human individuals. Across the study: In total, the donors were two women and a few men aged 18 to 49. Study results and caveats: The sampled material consisted only of blood, and tissue repertoires are likely to differ.

Germline values: CDR1 SGHRS, CDR2 YFSETQ. CDR3 length equals 12 residues. The junction had 3 bases not matched to a gene; V was cut back by 7 bases and J by 2 bases. Sequenced input: PBMCs. The receptor was isolated from a woman aged 40 to 50 in good health. Some clones in this sample may be carry-over from other donors' samples. J is TRBJ2-7 and V is TRBV5-1; 7 bases are shared with TRBD1. CDR3 sequence reads: CASRQGPYEQYF. Written as DNA, the CDR3 is TGCGCCAGCCGACAGGGTCCCTACGAGCAGTACTTC.